A single sample gave rise to the 27 T cell receptor beta chains below, sequenced in a study of resident and recirculating memory T cells in vitiligo. Measured with immunoSEQ multiplex PCR; TCRdb has only the in-frame clones, and not every one. The sample lists around 70,000 clones, approximately 90% seen once, with around 4.9% in the top ten. The sequencing input was blood. The receptors were gathered from a male donor with vitiligo.

The chain employs TRBV7-2 and TRBJ1-5; no definite D call. CDR1 is SGHTA, CDR2 FQGNSA, per germline. Trimming stripped 1 base from V and 0 bases from J, with 10 bases between. The CDR3 covers 16 residues. In DNA, the CDR3 is TGTGCCAGCAGCTTAGTAGGAGGGAATAGCAATCAGCCCCAGCATTTT. Translated: CASSLVGGNSNQPQHF.

This clone was seen a single time. The chain links TRBV13 to TRBJ2-5; TRBD2 aligns across 8 bases. The length of the CDR3 is 17 residues. Germline V lookup: CDR1 PRHDT, CDR2 FYEKMQ (reference sequence). Trimming at V came to 4 bases and at J to 1 base, leaving 11 bases not matched to a gene. As DNA, the CDR3 is TGTGCCAGCAGCTCGGGGGGGAGCGGGGGAGCCCAAGAGACCCAGTACTTC. Protein sequence: CASSSGGSGGAQETQYF.

The chain recombines TRBV19 with TRBJ1-6, with D maybe TRBD1 (6 bases). The ends were cut back, 1 base at V and 0 bases at J, with 28 bases in the middle. The CDR3 is made up of 23 amino acids. Per germline, CDR1 LNHDA and CDR2 SQIVND (reference sequence). The CDR3 loop reads CASSIGPRPSIYRVRSYNSPLHF. DNA for the CDR3: TGTGCCAGTAGTATAGGGCCAAGACCTAGTATTTACAGGGTCCGCTCCTATAATTCACCCCTCCACTTT.

The table lists this clone with a few counts. The genes are TRBV28 and TRBJ2-7; D gene unclear. The germline V and J ends were trimmed by 3 bases and 3 bases, with 12 bases remaining between them. Germline V gene data show CDR1 as MDHEN and CDR2 as SYDVKM. The CDR3 is 14 residues long. CDR3 residues: CASSFDFLHYEQYF. The CDR3 DNA reads as TGTGCCAGCAGTTTTGACTTTCTCCACTACGAGCAGTACTTC.

The rearrangement joins TRBV19 to TRBJ1-4; maybe TRBD1 (5 bases). CDR3 length equals 12 residues. V shed 9 bases and J shed 8 bases, with 13 bases lying between them. In germline, CDR1 is LNHDA, CDR2 SQIVND (reference sequence). The CDR3 DNA is TGTGCCAGCCAGGGACTCGACGAAAAACTGTTTTTT. Translating it yields CASQGLDEKLFF.

The rearrangement links TRBV25-1 to TRBJ2-5; 7 bases align to TRBD2. With 4 bases clipped from V and 0 bases from J, the junction kept 5 bases outside the gene matches. This CDR3 region has 15 residues. Germline assignment: CDR1 MGHDK and CDR2 SYGVNS. CDR3 amino acids: CASSGAGRNQETQYF. CDR3 DNA: TGTGCCAGCAGTGGAGCGGGGAGGAACCAAGAGACCCAGTACTTC. The full variable domain, in which reference TRBV25-1 and TRBJ2-5 provide the parts outside the CDR3, is EADIYQTPRYLVIGTGKKITLECSQTMGHDKMYWYQQDPGMELHLIHYSYGVNSTEKGDLSSESTVSRIRTEHFPLTLESARPSHTSQYLCASSGAGRNQETQYFGPGTRLLVL.

The J gene is TRBJ1-2, the V gene TRBV29-1; D unresolved. CDR3 length: 12 amino acids. Trimming stripped 8 bases from V and 8 bases from J, with 18 bases between. CDR1 and CDR2 (germline): SQVTM, ANQGSEA. The CDR3: CSTREGVGGYTF. CDR3 nucleotides: TGCAGCACCCGCGAGGGAGTAGGCGGCTACACCTTC.

This sequence joins TRBV5-1 and TRBJ2-7, with 12 positions matching TRBD1. The V segment lost 0 bases and the J segment 5 bases; nucleotides outside the gene matches: 3. Per the germline V gene, CDR1 is SGHRS and CDR2 is YFSETQ. This CDR3 spans 15 amino acids. CDR3 residues: CASSLGGTGGNEQYF. The CDR3 DNA reads TGCGCCAGCAGCTTGGGAGGGACAGGGGGCAACGAGCAGTACTTC.

The V and J genes are TRBV2 and TRBJ2-2; maybe TRBD1 (5 bases). The CDR3 length is 14 residues. Deletions cut 2 bases from V and 5 bases from J, with 9 bases between. Germline loops: CDR1 SNHLY, CDR2 FYNNEI. The CDR3 sequence: CASSEQGRTGELFF. Here the CDR3 DNA reads TGTGCCAGCAGTGAACAGGGCAGGACCGGGGAGCTGTTTTTT.

The rearrangement uses TRBV2 and TRBJ2-2; TRBD2 might be the D (7 bases). Germline values: CDR1 SNHLY, CDR2 FYNNEI. The CDR3 loop spans 15 amino acids. Trimming took off 7 bases at V and 6 bases at J, with 18 bases between the two ends. CDR3 DNA sequence: TGTGCCAGCACCCGGGGGGCTATGTTGGCCGGGGAGCTGTTTTTT. It codes for CASTRGAMLAGELFF.

The J gene is TRBJ1-5, the V gene TRBV10-3; 8 bases line up with TRBD1. Germline CDR1 ENHRY, CDR2 SYGVKD. The junction had 4 bases not matched to a gene; V was cut back by 2 bases and J by 4 bases. The CDR3 covers 15 residues. The CDR3 sequence: CAISERQGQNQPQHF. The CDR3 bases are TGTGCCATCAGTGAGCGACAGGGGCAGAATCAGCCCCAGCATTTT.

This chain uses TRBV19 with TRBJ1-3; D is unresolved. Germline V gene lookup returns CDR1 LNHDA and CDR2 SQIVND (reference sequence). The CDR3 covers 14 residues. Trimming took 6 bases from V and 0 from J, leaving 9 bases between them. The chain's CDR3 is CASSPTSSGNTIYF. The CDR3 nucleotides read TGTGCCAGTAGCCCCACATCCTCTGGAAACACCATATATTTT.

The chain links TRBV19 to TRBJ2-3; no firm D call. The germline CDR1 and CDR2 sequences are LNHDA and SQIVND (reference sequence). V was pared by 6 bases and J by 4 bases, with 8 bases between. The CDR3 sequence is 12 residues long. In DNA, the CDR3 is TGTGCCAGTAGAACAACAGCAGATACGCAGTATTTT. This translates into CASRTTADTQYF.

This sequence joins TRBV5-1 and TRBJ1-5; the D gene is possibly TRBD1 (6 bases). Germline V lookup: CDR1 SGHRS, CDR2 YFSETQ. Deletions cut 1 base from V and 0 bases from J, with 14 bases between. The CDR3 length is 17 residues. The CDR3 sequence: CASSLPQGSYSNQPQHF. As DNA, the CDR3 is TGCGCCAGCAGCTTGCCTCAGGGGTCCTATAGCAATCAGCCCCAGCATTTT.

This chain uses TRBV6-1 with TRBJ2-2; a possible D gene is TRBD2 (6 bases). This CDR3 spans 15 amino acids. CDR1 is MNHNS and CDR2 is SASEGT in the germline V gene. V lost 3 bases and J 5 bases, leaving 13 bases between the germline ends. The CDR3 loop is CASSDERRGTGELFF. CDR3 DNA: TGTGCCAGCAGTGATGAAAGGAGGGGTACCGGGGAGCTGTTTTTT.

The chain employs TRBV6-5 and TRBJ2-7; D might be TRBD1 (5 bases). V lost 2 bases and J 5 bases, leaving 16 bases between the germline ends. There are 15 residues in the CDR3. The germline gives CDR1 MNHEY, CDR2 SVGAGI. The CDR3 loop is CASSYGAYKAHEQYF. The CDR3 DNA follows: TGTGCCAGCAGTTACGGGGCATATAAGGCCCACGAGCAGTACTTC.

This sequence joins TRBV27 and TRBJ2-3; possibly TRBD2 for D (6 bases). CDR1 and CDR2 (germline): MNHEY, SMNVEV (reference sequence). The V end was cut by 2 bases, the J end by 2 bases, with 11 bases between. This CDR3 has 15 amino acids. The CDR3 coding sequence is TGTGCCAGCAGTTTACTCGGGAGCCACACAGATACGCAGTATTTT. This translates into CASSLLGSHTDTQYF.

The V call is TRBV25-1, the J call TRBJ2-3; D is perhaps TRBD1 (6 bases). Germline CDR1 and CDR2: MGHDK and SYGVNS. Trimming cost V 3 bases and J 4 bases, with 14 bases left between them. This CDR3 is built from 15 residues. The CDR3 loop is CASSEIDRWADTQYF. Written as DNA, the CDR3 is TGTGCCAGCAGTGAGATAGACAGGTGGGCAGATACGCAGTATTTT.

This clone was seen only once. The chain carries TRBV19 and TRBJ1-2; 7 bases fit TRBD1. The CDR3 runs 13 residues. Germline V gene sequence: CDR1 LNHDA, CDR2 SQIVND (reference sequence). The trim removed 3 bases at V and 8 bases at J, leaving 6 bases unmatched. The CDR3 DNA sequence: TGTGCCAGTAGTATCTTTCAGGGGGAAGGCTACACCTTC. As protein: CASSIFQGEGYTF. Complete variable domain (other parts from reference TRBV19 and TRBJ1-2): DGGITQSPKYLFRKEGQNVTLSCEQNLNHDAMYWYRQDPGQGLRLIYYSQIVNDFQKGDIAEGYSVSREKKESFPLTVTSAQKNPTAFYLCASSIFQGEGYTFGSGTRLTVV.

The rearrangement joins TRBV7-2 to TRBJ1-2, with 7 positions matching TRBD1. This CDR3 comprises 16 residues. V was clipped by 1 base and J by 8 bases; unmatched bases: 13. The germline gives CDR1 SGHTA, CDR2 FQGNSA. CDR3 region: CASSLEGARSPLGYTF. The CDR3 nucleotides are TGTGCCAGCAGCTTAGAGGGGGCACGCAGCCCCCTAGGCTACACCTTC. Looking up the rest from reference TRBV7-2 and TRBJ1-2 gives the full variable domain: GAGVSQSPSNKVTEKGKDVELRCDPISGHTALYWYRQSLGQGLEFLIYFQGNSAPDKSGLPSDRFSAERTGGSVSTLTIQRTQQEDSAVYLCASSLEGARSPLGYTFGSGTRLTVV.

The chain joins TRBV7-2 to TRBJ2-4; D may be TRBD1 (5 bases). Trimming removed 1 base at V and 6 bases at J, with 19 bases between. This CDR3 spans 17 amino acids. Germline V lookup: CDR1 SGHTA, CDR2 FQGNSA. The CDR3 here is CASSLGATARGGNIQYF. The CDR3 nucleotides are TGTGCCAGCAGCTTAGGTGCGACAGCCCGCGGTGGAAACATTCAGTACTTC.

V gene TRBV7-9 combines with J gene TRBJ2-1, with D maybe TRBD1 (5 bases). CDR1 and CDR2 from the germline V gene are SEHNR and FQNEAQ (reference sequence). This CDR3 has 15 residues. Trimming removed 2 bases at V and 10 bases at J, with 18 bases between. As DNA, the CDR3 is TGTGCCAGCAGCTTACGAAACCCCAGGGTAGGCGAGCAGTTCTTC. Amino acid sequence: CASSLRNPRVGEQFF.

The V call is TRBV11-2, the J call TRBJ2-7; a possible D gene is TRBD2 (5 bases). V was clipped by 1 base and J by 7 bases, with 11 bases between them. The CDR3 has 13 residues. CDR1 is SGHAT, CDR2 FQNNGV, per germline. The CDR3 DNA sequence: TGTGCCAGCAGCTTAGCGACCTCGGGGGAGCAGTACTTC. Its protein product is CASSLATSGEQYF. The full variable domain, in which reference TRBV11-2 and TRBJ2-7 provide the parts outside the CDR3, is EAGVAQSPRYKIIEKRQSVAFWCNPISGHATLYWYQQILGQGPKLLIQFQNNGVVDDSQLPKDRFSAERLKGVDSTLKIQPAKLEDSAVYLCASSLATSGEQYFGPGTRLTVT.

V is TRBV10-3 and J is TRBJ1-4, with 7 bases identical to TRBD1. CDR3 length: 14 residues. J was trimmed by 6 bases and V by 0 bases; bases with no gene match: 1. Per germline, CDR1 ENHRY and CDR2 SYGVKD. The chain's CDR3 is CAISESGGHEKLFF. The CDR3 region has the DNA TGTGCCATCAGTGAGTCAGGGGGCCATGAAAAACTGTTTTTT.

The CDR3 nucleotides read TGCGCCAGCAGCTTCGGGGGGAGGGTCTACGAGCAGTACTTC. This codes for CASSFGGRVYEQYF. This chain uses TRBV5-1 with TRBJ2-7; 7 nucleotides align to TRBD2. The length of the CDR3 is 14 residues. The V and J ends lost 2 bases and 3 bases, in that order; junction bases with no gene match: 5. Germline V gene sequence: CDR1 SGHRS, CDR2 YFSETQ. The full variable domain, completed using reference TRBV5-1 and TRBJ2-7, is KAGVTQTPRYLIKTRGQQVTLSCSPISGHRSVSWYQQTPGQGLQFLFEYFSETQRNKGNFPGRFSGRQFSNSRSEMNVSTLELGDSALYLCASSFGGRVYEQYFGPGTRLTVT.

The chain carries TRBV27 and TRBJ1-2; 9 bases agree with TRBD1. This CDR3 region has 17 residues. V shed 6 bases and J 4 bases; nucleotides not matched to a gene: 15. Germline V gene sequence: CDR1 MNHEY, CDR2 SMNVEV (reference sequence). The CDR3 DNA follows: TGTGCCAGCAGCCAACATTCCGACAGGGGGTCTCTCTATGGCTACACCTTC. It is translated as CASSQHSDRGSLYGYTF.

V usage is TRBV6-1 and J usage is TRBJ1-4, with D perhaps matching TRBD1 (5 bases). The ends were cut back, 3 bases at V and 4 bases at J, with 9 bases in the middle. CDR1 and CDR2 from the germline V gene are MNHNS and SASEGT. This CDR3 region has 14 residues. CDR3 nucleotide sequence: TGTGCCAGCAGTGACGGGCAGGGTAATGAAAAACTGTTTTTT. Its translation is CASSDGQGNEKLFF.